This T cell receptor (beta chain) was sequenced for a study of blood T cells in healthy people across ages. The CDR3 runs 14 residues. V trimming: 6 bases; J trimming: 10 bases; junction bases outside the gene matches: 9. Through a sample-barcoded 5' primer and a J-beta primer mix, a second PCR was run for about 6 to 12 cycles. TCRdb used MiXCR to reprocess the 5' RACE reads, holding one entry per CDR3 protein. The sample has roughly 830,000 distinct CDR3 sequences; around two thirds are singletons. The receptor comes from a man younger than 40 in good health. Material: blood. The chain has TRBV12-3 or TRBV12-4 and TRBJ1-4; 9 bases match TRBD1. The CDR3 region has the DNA TGTGCCAGCAGCAAGGACAGGGGAGTCGGAAAACTGTTTTTT. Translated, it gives CASSKDRGVGKLFF.